This T cell receptor (beta chain) is drawn from a study of control samples from healthy donors and cancer patients. V was pared by 2 bases and J by 5 bases, with 15 bases between. There are 15 residues in the CDR3. In germline, CDR1 is LGHDT, CDR2 YNNKEL (reference sequence). In this sample, this clone turned up a few times. Assay: immunoSEQ multiplex PCR; the TCRdb copy retains only in-frame clones and omits some. The data show some 120,000 clones, more than 80% seen once. Sequenced input: PBMCs. The chain recombines TRBV3-1 (or the pseudogene TRBV3-2) with TRBJ1-1; possible D gene TRBD1, 6 bases. The clonotype originates from a woman aged 45-59 years with colorectal cancer. In DNA form, the CDR3 reads TGTGCCAGCAGCCAATCCGACAGGATCGGGACTGAAGCTTTCTTT. Protein product: CASSQSDRIGTEAFF.